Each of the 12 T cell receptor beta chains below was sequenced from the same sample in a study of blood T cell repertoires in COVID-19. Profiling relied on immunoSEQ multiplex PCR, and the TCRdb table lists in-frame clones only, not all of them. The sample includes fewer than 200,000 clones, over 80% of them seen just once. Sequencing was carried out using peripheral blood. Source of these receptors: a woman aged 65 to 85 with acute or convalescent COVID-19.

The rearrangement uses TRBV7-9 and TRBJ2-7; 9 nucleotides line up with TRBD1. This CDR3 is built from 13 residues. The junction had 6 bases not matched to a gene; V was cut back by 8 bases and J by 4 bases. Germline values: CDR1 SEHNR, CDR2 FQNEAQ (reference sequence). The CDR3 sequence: CASCPGTGYEQYF. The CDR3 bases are TGTGCCAGCTGCCCAGGGACAGGGTACGAGCAGTACTTC.

CDR3 in amino acids: CASSQGLAGGPEETQYF. The CDR3 DNA reads as TGTGCCAGCAGCCAGGGACTAGCGGGGGGGCCTGAAGAGACCCAGTACTTC. The chain has TRBV3-1 (or the pseudogene TRBV3-2) and TRBJ2-5, with TRBD2 matching 16 bases. Per the germline V gene, CDR1 is LGHDT and CDR2 is YNNKEL (reference sequence). V was clipped by 3 bases and J by 3 bases; unmatched bases: 4. The CDR3 is made up of 17 amino acids.

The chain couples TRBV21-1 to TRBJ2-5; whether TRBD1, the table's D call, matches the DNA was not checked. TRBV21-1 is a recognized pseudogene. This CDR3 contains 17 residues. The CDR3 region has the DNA TGTGCCAGCAGCAAAGAGGCGAGGGGGCAGTTAAAAGAGACCCAGTACTTC. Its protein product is CASSKEARGQLKETQYF.

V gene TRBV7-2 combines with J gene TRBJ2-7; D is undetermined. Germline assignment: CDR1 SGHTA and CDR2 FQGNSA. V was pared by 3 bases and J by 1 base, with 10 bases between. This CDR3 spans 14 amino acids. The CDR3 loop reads CASSFTDFSYEQYF. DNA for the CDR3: TGTGCCAGCAGCTTTACCGACTTTTCCTACGAGCAGTACTTC.

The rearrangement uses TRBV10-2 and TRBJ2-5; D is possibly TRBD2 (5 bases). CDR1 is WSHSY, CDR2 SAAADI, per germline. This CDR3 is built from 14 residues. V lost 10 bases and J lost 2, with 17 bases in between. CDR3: CATNGDTNQETQYF. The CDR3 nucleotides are TGCGCCACCAACGGGGATACTAATCAAGAGACCCAGTACTTC.

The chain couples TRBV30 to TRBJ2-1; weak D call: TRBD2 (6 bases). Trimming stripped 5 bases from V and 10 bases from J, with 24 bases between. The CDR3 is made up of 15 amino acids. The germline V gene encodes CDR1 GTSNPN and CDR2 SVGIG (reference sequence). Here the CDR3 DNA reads TGTGCCTGGGCTCGACTAGTGACGTCAACCCTCGAGCAGTTCTTC. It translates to CAWARLVTSTLEQFF.

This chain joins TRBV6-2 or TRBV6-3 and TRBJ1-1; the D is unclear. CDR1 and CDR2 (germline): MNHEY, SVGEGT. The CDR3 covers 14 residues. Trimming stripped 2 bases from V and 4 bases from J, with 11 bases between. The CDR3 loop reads CASSYTGRVTEAFF. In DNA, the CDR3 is TGTGCCAGCAGTTACACGGGGAGGGTCACTGAAGCTTTCTTT.

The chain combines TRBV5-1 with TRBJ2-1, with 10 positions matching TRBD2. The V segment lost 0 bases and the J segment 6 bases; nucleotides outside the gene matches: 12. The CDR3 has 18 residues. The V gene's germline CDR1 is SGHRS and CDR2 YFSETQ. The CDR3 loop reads CASSLDFSGRAFGNEQFF. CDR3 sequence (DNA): TGCGCCAGCAGCTTGGATTTCAGCGGGAGGGCCTTTGGCAATGAGCAGTTCTTC.

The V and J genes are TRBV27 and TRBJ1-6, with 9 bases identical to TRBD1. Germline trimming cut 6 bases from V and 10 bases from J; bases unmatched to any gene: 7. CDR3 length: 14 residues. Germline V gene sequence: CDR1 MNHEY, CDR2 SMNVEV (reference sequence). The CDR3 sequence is CASSRTGAGSPLHF. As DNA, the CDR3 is TGTGCCAGCAGCCGGACAGGGGCGGGGTCACCCCTCCACTTT.

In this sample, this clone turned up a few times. The CDR3 loop is CSARQGWDYGYTF. The DNA of the CDR3 is TGCAGCGCCCGACAGGGATGGGACTATGGCTACACCTTC. The rearrangement uses TRBV29-1 and TRBJ1-2; 7 bases agree with TRBD1. In germline, CDR1 is SQVTM, CDR2 ANQGSEA. The V and J ends lost 7 bases and 3 bases, in that order; junction bases with no gene match: 8. The CDR3 spans 13 residues.

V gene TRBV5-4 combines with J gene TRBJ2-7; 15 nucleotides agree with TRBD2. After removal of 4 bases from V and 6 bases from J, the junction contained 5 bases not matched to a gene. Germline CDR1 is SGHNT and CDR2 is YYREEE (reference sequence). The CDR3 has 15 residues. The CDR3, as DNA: TGTGCCAGCAGCCGGACTAGCGGGAGGGAGGGCGAGCAGTACTTC. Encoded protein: CASSRTSGREGEQYF. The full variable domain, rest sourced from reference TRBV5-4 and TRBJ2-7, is ETGVTQSPTHLIKTRGQQVTLRCSSQSGHNTVSWYQQALGQGPQFIFQYYREEENGRGNFPPRFSGLQFPNYSSELNVNALELDDSALYLCASSRTSGREGEQYFGPGTRLTVT.

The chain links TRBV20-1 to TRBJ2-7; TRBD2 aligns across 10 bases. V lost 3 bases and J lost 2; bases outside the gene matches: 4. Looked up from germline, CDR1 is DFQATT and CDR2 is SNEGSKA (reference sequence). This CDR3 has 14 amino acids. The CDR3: CSASSLAGAYEQYF. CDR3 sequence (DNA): TGCAGTGCTAGTTCGCTAGCGGGAGCCTACGAGCAGTACTTC.